The count of the clone carrying this T cell receptor beta chain is one. This specimen comes from a study of OX40 agonist ivuxolimab in advanced cancers. Study overall: Earlier treatment with anti-PD-1, anti-PD-L1 or anti-CTLA-4 was permitted, and under 50% had received some.

The assay was immunoSEQ multiplex PCR, and TCRdb's table has in-frame clones only and misses some. The sample has fewer than 80,000 clones; about 85% are singletons. This CDR3 spans 14 amino acids. Per germline, CDR1 SGHKS and CDR2 YYEKEE (reference sequence). Trimming pared 5 bases from V and 6 bases from J, leaving 16 bases between. This rearrangement joins TRBV5-5 to TRBJ2-3; perhaps TRBD1 as D (6 bases). The starting material was CD4+ or CD8+ T cells sorted from blood, obtained in a trial of the OX40 agonist ivuxolimab. This receptor was identified in an adult with an advanced solid tumor such as melanoma, head and neck, liver or kidney cancer. The CDR3 protein is CASRIQGGVDTQYF. The CDR3 DNA sequence: TGTGCCAGCAGGATTCAAGGGGGAGTTGATACGCAGTATTTT.